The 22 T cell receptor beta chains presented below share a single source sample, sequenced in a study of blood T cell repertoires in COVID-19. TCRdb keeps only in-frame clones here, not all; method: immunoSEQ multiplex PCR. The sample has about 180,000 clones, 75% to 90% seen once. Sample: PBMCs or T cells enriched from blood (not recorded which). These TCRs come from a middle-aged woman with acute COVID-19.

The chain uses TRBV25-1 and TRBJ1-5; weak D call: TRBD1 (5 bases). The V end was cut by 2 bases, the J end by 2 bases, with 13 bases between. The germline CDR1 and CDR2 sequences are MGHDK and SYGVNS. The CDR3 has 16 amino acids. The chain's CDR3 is CASSEAGWGGNQPQHF. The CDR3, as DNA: TGTGCCAGCAGTGAAGCAGGATGGGGCGGCAATCAGCCCCAGCATTTT.

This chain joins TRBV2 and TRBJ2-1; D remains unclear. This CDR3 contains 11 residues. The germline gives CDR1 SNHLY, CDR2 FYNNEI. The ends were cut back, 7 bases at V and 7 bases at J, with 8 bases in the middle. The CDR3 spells CASMSANEQFF. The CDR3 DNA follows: TGTGCCAGCATGTCCGCGAATGAGCAGTTCTTC.

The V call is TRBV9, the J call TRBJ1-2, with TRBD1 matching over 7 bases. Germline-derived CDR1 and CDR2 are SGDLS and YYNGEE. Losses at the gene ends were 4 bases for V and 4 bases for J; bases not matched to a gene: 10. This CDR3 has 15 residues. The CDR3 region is CASSLDREDTYGYTF. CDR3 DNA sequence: TGTGCCAGCAGCCTCGACAGGGAGGACACCTATGGCTACACCTTC.

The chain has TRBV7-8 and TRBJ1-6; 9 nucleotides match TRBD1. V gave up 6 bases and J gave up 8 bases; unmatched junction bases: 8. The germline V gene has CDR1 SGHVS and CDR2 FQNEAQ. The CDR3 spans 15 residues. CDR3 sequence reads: CASRSDRGRYSPLHF. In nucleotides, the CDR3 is TGTGCCAGCAGGTCGGACAGGGGACGATATTCACCCCTCCACTTT.

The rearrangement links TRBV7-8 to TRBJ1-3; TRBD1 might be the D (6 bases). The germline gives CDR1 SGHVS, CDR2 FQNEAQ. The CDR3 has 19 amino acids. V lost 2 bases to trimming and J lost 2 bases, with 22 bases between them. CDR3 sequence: CASSLSSIQDRFTGNTIYF. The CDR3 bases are TGTGCCAGCAGCTTAAGTAGTATACAGGACAGATTTACTGGAAACACCATATATTTT.

CDR3 nucleotides: TGTGCCAGCAGCCGGGCGGGGGCCCTTAGCACAGATACGCAGTATTTT. Its protein product is CASSRAGALSTDTQYF. V is TRBV3-1 (or the pseudogene TRBV3-2) and J is TRBJ2-3, with D possibly TRBD2 on 7 matching bases. With 4 bases removed from V and 0 bases from J, the gap between germline ends came to 14 bases. Germline CDR1 is LGHDT and CDR2 is YNNKEL (reference sequence). The CDR3 consists of 16 residues.

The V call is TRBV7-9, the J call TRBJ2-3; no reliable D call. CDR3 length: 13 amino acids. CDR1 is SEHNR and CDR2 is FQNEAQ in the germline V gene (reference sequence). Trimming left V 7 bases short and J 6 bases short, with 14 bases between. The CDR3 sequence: CASMRIPSDTQYF. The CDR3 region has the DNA TGTGCCAGCATGAGGATACCTTCGGATACGCAGTATTTT.

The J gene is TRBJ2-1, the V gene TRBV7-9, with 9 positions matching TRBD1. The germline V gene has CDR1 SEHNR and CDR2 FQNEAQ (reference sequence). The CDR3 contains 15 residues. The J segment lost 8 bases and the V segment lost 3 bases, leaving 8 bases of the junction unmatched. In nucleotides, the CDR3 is TGTGCCAGCAGCTTTTCGGGACAGGGAAAAGATGAGCAGTTCTTC. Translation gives CASSFSGQGKDEQFF.

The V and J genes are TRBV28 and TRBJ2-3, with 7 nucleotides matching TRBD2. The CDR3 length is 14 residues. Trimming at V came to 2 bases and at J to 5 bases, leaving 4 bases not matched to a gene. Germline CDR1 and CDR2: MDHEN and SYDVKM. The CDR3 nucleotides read TGTGCCAGCAGTTTACGTGGGGGGGGAGATACGCAGTATTTT. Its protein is CASSLRGGGDTQYF.

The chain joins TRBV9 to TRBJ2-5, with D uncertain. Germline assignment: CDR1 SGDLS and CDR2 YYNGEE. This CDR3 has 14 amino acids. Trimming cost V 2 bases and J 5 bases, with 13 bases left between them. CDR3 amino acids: CASSVNPSSETQYF. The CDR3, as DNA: TGTGCCAGCAGCGTCAATCCTAGTTCGGAGACCCAGTACTTC.

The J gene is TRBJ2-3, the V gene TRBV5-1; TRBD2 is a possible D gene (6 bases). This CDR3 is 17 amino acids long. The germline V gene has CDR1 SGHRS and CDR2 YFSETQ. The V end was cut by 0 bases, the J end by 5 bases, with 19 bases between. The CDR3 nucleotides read TGCGCCAGCAGCTTGGAAGGTCGGGGGAAGGGAATAGATACGCAGTATTTT. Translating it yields CASSLEGRGKGIDTQYF.

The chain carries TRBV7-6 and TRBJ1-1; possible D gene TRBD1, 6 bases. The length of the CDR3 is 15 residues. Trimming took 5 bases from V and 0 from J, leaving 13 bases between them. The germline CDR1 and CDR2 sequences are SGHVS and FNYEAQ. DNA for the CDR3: TGTGCCAGCAGCCTTAGGACAGATATGAACACTGAAGCTTTCTTT. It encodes CASSLRTDMNTEAFF.

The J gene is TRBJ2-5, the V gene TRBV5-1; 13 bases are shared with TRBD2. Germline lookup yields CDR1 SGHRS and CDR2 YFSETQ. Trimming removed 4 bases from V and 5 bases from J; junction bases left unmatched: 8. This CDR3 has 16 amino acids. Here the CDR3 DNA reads TGCGCCAGCAGCCTAAGGACTAGCGGGAGTGCGGAGACCCAGTACTTC. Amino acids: CASSLRTSGSAETQYF.

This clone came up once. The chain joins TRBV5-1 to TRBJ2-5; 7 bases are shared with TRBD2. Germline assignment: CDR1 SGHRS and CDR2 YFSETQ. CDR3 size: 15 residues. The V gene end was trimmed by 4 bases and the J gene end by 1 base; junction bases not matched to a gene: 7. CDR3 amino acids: CASSPMWGGQETQYF. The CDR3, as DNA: TGCGCCAGCAGCCCGATGTGGGGGGGCCAAGAGACCCAGTACTTC.

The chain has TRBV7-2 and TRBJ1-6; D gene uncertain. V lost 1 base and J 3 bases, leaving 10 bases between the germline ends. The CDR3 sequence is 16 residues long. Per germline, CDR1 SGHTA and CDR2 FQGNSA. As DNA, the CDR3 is TGTGCCAGCAGCTTAGTCGCGGGGTTCTATAATTCACCCCTCCACTTT. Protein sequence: CASSLVAGFYNSPLHF.

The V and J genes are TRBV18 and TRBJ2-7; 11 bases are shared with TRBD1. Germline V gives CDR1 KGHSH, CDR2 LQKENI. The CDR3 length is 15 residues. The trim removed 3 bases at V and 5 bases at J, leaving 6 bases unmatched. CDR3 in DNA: TGTGCCAGCTCACCGTTCGGACAGGGGGCCCACGAGCAGTACTTC. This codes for CASSPFGQGAHEQYF. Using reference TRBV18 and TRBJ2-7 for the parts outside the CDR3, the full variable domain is NAGVMQNPRHLVRRRGQEARLRCSPMKGHSHVYWYRQLPEEGLKFMVYLQKENIIDESGMPKERFSAEFPKEGPSILRIQQVVRGDSAAYFCASSPFGQGAHEQYFGPGTRLTVT.

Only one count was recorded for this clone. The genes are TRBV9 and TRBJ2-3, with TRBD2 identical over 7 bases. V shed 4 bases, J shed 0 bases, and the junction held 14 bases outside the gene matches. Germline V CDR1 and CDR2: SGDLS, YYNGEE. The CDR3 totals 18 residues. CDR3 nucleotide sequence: TGTGCCAGCAGCTCCCCCGAGGATGCAGCGGGGAGCACAGATACGCAGTATTTT. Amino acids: CASSSPEDAAGSTDTQYF.

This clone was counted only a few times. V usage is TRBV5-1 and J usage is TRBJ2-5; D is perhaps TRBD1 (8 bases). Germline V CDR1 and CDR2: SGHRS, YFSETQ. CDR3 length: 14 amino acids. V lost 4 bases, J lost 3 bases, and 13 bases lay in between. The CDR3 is CASSPTGGEETQYF. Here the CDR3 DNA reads TGCGCCAGCAGCCCCACAGGGGGGGAAGAGACCCAGTACTTC.

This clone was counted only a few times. CDR3: CAWDRGGAGNNQPQHF. The CDR3 DNA follows: TGTGCCTGGGATCGGGGAGGGGCAGGGAACAATCAGCCCCAGCATTTT. The chain carries TRBV30 and TRBJ1-5, with a weak D call TRBD1 (5 bases). Germline V gene sequence: CDR1 GTSNPN, CDR2 SVGIG (reference sequence). The CDR3 runs 16 residues. V shed 5 bases and J shed 3 bases, with 20 bases lying between them.

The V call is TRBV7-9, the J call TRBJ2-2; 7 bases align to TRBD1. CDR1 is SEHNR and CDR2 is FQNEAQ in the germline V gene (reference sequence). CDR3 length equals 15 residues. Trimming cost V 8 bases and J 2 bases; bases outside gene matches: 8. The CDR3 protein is CASGPGTANTGELFF. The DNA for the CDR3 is TGTGCCAGCGGACCCGGGACAGCTAACACCGGGGAGCTGTTTTTT.

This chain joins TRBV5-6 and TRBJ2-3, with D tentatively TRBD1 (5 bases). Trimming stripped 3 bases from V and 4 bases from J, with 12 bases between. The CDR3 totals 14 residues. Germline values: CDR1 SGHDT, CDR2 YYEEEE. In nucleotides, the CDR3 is TGTGCCAGCAGCTCCCCCGACAGCGCAGATACGCAGTATTTT. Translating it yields CASSSPDSADTQYF.

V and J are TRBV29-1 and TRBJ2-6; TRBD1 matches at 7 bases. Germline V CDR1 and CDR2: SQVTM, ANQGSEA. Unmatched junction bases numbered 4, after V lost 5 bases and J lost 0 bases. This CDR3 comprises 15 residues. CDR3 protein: CSVQGDLSGANVLTF. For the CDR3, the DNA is TGCAGCGTTCAGGGGGACCTCTCTGGGGCCAACGTCCTGACTTTC.